These 20 T cell receptor beta chains came from one sample sequenced in a study of cytotoxic CD8 clonotypes in ibrutinib-treated CLL. Repertoires were generated with immunoSEQ multiplex PCR, while TCRdb's copy carries only in-frame clones and drops some. The sample includes roughly 250,000 clones, roughly 74% seen only once; the top ten take 15% to 19%. Sequencing used PBMCs, obtained after 24 months of ibrutinib treatment. Receptor source: a human donor with chronic lymphocytic leukemia.

The rearrangement links TRBV25-1 to TRBJ1-2; 7 bases align to TRBD1. CDR3 length: 15 amino acids. V lost 5 bases and J lost 6; bases outside the gene matches: 12. Germline loops: CDR1 MGHDK, CDR2 SYGVNS. The CDR3 DNA sequence: TGTGCCAGCAGTTCGGTCCGACAGGGCTTAGATGGCTACACCTTC. It translates to CASSSVRQGLDGYTF.

CDR3 loop: CASRAPSDEQYF. The CDR3 DNA follows: TGTGCCAGCAGGGCGCCGAGCGACGAGCAGTACTTC. The rearrangement joins TRBV28 to TRBJ2-7, with D unclear. The CDR3 runs 12 residues. Germline V gene sequence: CDR1 MDHEN, CDR2 SYDVKM. Trimming left V 6 bases short and J 5 bases short, with 11 bases between.

The chain has TRBV7-2 and TRBJ2-3; 10 bases align to TRBD1. The CDR3 contains 15 residues. The ends lost 3 bases at V and 10 bases at J; junction bases unmatched: 10. Germline CDR1 is SGHTA and CDR2 is FQGNSA. The CDR3: CASSFQLPGTGAQYF. CDR3 DNA: TGTGCCAGCAGCTTCCAGTTACCCGGGACAGGGGCGCAGTATTTT.

In its sample, this clone was seen a few times. The rearrangement uses TRBV9 and TRBJ1-5; the match to TRBD1 covers 9 bases. The germline V gene encodes CDR1 SGDLS and CDR2 YYNGEE. CDR3 length equals 15 residues. With V trimmed by 0 bases and J by 5 bases, 3 bases remained unmatched. CDR3: CASSVARDRDQPQHF. CDR3 in DNA: TGTGCCAGCAGCGTAGCCCGGGACAGGGATCAGCCCCAGCATTTT.

The rearrangement joins TRBV18 to TRBJ2-7, with 8 bases matching TRBD2. The CDR3 sequence is 15 residues long. Germline values: CDR1 KGHSH, CDR2 LQKENI. V was pared by 2 bases and J by 0 bases, with 3 bases of the junction left unmatched. Written as DNA, the CDR3 is TGTGCCAGCTCACCAATAGCGGGAAACTCCTACGAGCAGTACTTC. Protein product: CASSPIAGNSYEQYF.

This clone was seen a single time. The germline gene is not matched at one end of the junction; a read error may be the cause. CDR3 nucleotide sequence: TGTGCCAGCAGTGAACAACGGACAGGAAAAACTAAGGGGCTCTTC. Protein sequence: CASSEQRTGKTKGLF. This sequence joins TRBV6-1 and TRBJ2-1; the match to TRBD1 covers 7 bases. The CDR3 spans 15 residues. Germline values: CDR1 MNHNS, CDR2 SASEGT.

As to this clone: One end of the junction varies from germline; a read error may be responsible. The genes are TRBV29-1 and TRBJ2-7; TRBD1 matches 11 bases. Per germline, CDR1 SQVTM and CDR2 ANQGSEA. The CDR3 consists of 15 residues. The CDR3 reads CSAEGPGQGVDEQYF. DNA of the CDR3: TGCAGCGCTGAAGGCCCGGGACAGGGGGTAGACGAGCAGTACTTC.

The J gene is TRBJ2-2, the V gene TRBV15; 11 nucleotides match TRBD2. This CDR3 spans 15 amino acids. Per the germline V gene, CDR1 is LNHNV and CDR2 is YYDKDF (reference sequence). With V trimmed by 6 bases and J by 5 bases, 5 bases remained unmatched. The DNA for the CDR3 is TGTGCCACCAGTGATCCTAGCGGGGGGACCGGGGAGCTGTTTTTT. Encoded protein: CATSDPSGGTGELFF.

The V call is TRBV4-2, the J call TRBJ2-7; no definite D call. Germline CDR1 reads LGHNA; CDR2 reads YNFKEQ. Trimming took 2 bases from V and 3 from J, leaving 11 bases between them. The CDR3 covers 14 residues. The CDR3 nucleotides are TGTGCCAGCAGCCAAACCGGGTCTAGCTACGAGCAGTACTTC. Its translation: CASSQTGSSYEQYF.

This clone was found a few times. The rearrangement joins TRBV10-3 to TRBJ1-3; no reliable D call. Germline CDR1 ENHRY, CDR2 SYGVKD. The CDR3 consists of 11 residues. V gave up 8 bases and J gave up 9 bases, with 11 bases separating them. The CDR3 loop reads CAIETGSTIYF. The CDR3 DNA reads TGTGCCATCGAAACGGGGAGCACCATATATTTT.

The gene calls are TRBV11-2 and TRBJ2-1; no reliable D call. The V gene's germline CDR1 is SGHAT and CDR2 FQNNGV. The CDR3 is 14 amino acids. V was pared by 0 bases and J by 7 bases, with 10 bases between. The CDR3 DNA reads TGTGCCAGCAGCTTAGATCACCAGCTAAATGAGCAGTTCTTC. This gives the protein CASSLDHQLNEQFF.

The chain uses TRBV4-1 and TRBJ2-3; D remains ambiguous. This CDR3 has 13 amino acids. Germline CDR1 MGHRA, CDR2 YSYEKL. Deletions cut 4 bases from V and 5 bases from J, with 10 bases between. CDR3 nucleotides: TGCGCCAGCAGCCCATCGCTAAGAGATACGCAGTATTTT. Residues: CASSPSLRDTQYF.

This clone occurred a few times. J is TRBJ2-2 and V is TRBV15, with D possibly matching TRBD1 (5 bases). CDR1 is LNHNV and CDR2 is YYDKDF in the germline V gene (reference sequence). The CDR3 has 14 residues. Trimming took off 0 bases at V and 6 bases at J, with 8 bases between the two ends. CDR3 sequence (DNA): TGTGCCACCAGCAGAGAAGGACAACCCGGGGAGCTGTTTTTT. As protein: CATSREGQPGELFF.

This chain uses TRBV13 with TRBJ2-7; no reliable D call. Trimming took off 5 bases at V and 5 bases at J, with 7 bases between the two ends. There are 11 residues in the CDR3. From germline, CDR1 is PRHDT and CDR2 FYEKMQ (reference sequence). Here the CDR3 reads CASSRGDEQYF. The CDR3 coding sequence is TGTGCCAGCAGCCGTGGAGACGAGCAGTACTTC.

The table lists this clone with a count of one. CDR3 in amino acids: CASSQGSGDFYNEQFF. CDR3 bases: TGTGCCAGCAGCCAAGGATCAGGGGACTTCTACAATGAGCAGTTCTTC. The chain recombines TRBV4-2 with TRBJ2-1; the D gene could be TRBD1 or TRBD2 (6 bases each). This CDR3 contains 16 residues. The V gene lost 1 base and the J gene lost 3 bases, with 13 bases spanning the gap. Germline CDR1 and CDR2: LGHNA and YNFKEQ.

The V gene is TRBV5-1, the J gene TRBJ2-1; the D gene is possibly TRBD2 (7 bases). CDR1 is SGHRS and CDR2 is YFSETQ in the germline V gene. CDR3 length equals 14 residues. Trimming pared 4 bases from V and 8 bases from J, leaving 16 bases between. CDR3 in amino acids: CASSTGTTMYEQFF. The CDR3 bases are TGCGCCAGCAGCACAGGGACTACGATGTATGAGCAGTTCTTC.

In its sample, this clone was seen a few times. The gene calls are TRBV12-5 and TRBJ1-2; a possible D gene is TRBD1 (6 bases). The CDR3 is 13 residues long. The V end was cut by 7 bases, the J end by 8 bases, with 17 bases between. The germline V gene has CDR1 LGHNT and CDR2 FRNRAP. The CDR3 DNA reads TGTGCTAGTGCCTGGGGGGCGGAGAGGGGCTACACCTTC. The encoded protein is CASAWGAERGYTF.

This clone ranks as hyperexpanded. J is TRBJ2-5 and V is TRBV7-8; D is possibly TRBD1 (5 bases). This CDR3 contains 17 residues. V lost 5 bases and J lost 1, with 20 bases in between. The germline gives CDR1 SGHVS, CDR2 FQNEAQ. CDR3 region: CASSVGATSLVQETQYF. In DNA form, the CDR3 reads TGTGCCAGCAGCGTAGGGGCGACTTCGCTAGTCCAAGAGACCCAGTACTTC. Variable domain in full (rest from reference TRBV7-8 and TRBJ2-5): GAGVSQSPRYKVAKRGQDVALRCDPISGHVSLFWYQQALGQGPEFLTYFQNEAQLDKSGLPSDRFFAERPEGSVSTLKIQRTQQEDSAVYLCASSVGATSLVQETQYFGPGTRLLVL.

The V gene is TRBV7-2, the J gene TRBJ2-7, with 8 positions matching TRBD2. Germline CDR1 is SGHTA and CDR2 is FQGNSA. V gave up 5 bases and J gave up 5 bases; unmatched junction bases: 11. This CDR3 region has 15 residues. The CDR3 reads CASSPSGAGGDEQYF. The CDR3 nucleotides are TGTGCCAGCAGCCCGAGCGGCGCGGGAGGCGACGAGCAGTACTTC.

This rearrangement joins TRBV13 to TRBJ2-7, with D possibly TRBD2 on 6 matching bases. V was trimmed by 5 bases and J by 4 bases, leaving 21 bases between them. The germline gives CDR1 PRHDT, CDR2 FYEKMQ (reference sequence). This CDR3 region has 16 residues. The CDR3 loop reads CASSNMTRRSFYEQYF. CDR3 in DNA: TGTGCCAGCAGCAACATGACTAGACGTTCTTTTTACGAGCAGTACTTC.